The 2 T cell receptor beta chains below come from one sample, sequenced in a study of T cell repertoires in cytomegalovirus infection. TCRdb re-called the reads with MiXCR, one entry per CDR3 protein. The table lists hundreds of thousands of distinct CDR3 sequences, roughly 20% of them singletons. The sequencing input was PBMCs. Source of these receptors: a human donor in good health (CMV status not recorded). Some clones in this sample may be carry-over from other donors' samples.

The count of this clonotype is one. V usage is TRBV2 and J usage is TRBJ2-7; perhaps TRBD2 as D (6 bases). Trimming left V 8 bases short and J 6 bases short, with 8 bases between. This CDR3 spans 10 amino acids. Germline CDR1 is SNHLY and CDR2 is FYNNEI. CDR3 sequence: CASAGREQYF. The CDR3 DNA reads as TGTGCCAGCGCGGGGCGCGAGCAGTACTTC.

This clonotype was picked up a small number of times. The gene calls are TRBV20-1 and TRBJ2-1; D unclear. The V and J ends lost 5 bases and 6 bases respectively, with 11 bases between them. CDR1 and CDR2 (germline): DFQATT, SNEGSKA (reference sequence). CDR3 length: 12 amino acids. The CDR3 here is CSAQKTRNEQFF. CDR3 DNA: TGCAGTGCTCAAAAGACCCGCAATGAGCAGTTCTTC.